The subject of this entry is one T cell receptor beta chain. Its antigen is currently unknown. This record belongs to a study of shared clonotypes between healthy human individuals. The protocol was immunoSEQ multiplex PCR, while the TCRdb copy is restricted to in-frame clones and leaves out a portion. This table has more than 2,000,000 clones, approximately 92% appearing once. Germline-derived CDR1 and CDR2 are MGHRA and YSYEKL. The CDR3 extends over 17 amino acids. The ends lost 3 bases at V and 5 bases at J; junction bases unmatched: 12. Study outcomes and limitations: Naive CD4 clonotypes overlapped across several donors at approximately 4.5%.

The sample taken for sequencing was naive CD4+ T cells sorted from blood. Subset defined: CD45RA+ positively selected. This rearrangement joins TRBV4-1 to TRBJ2-7, with 11 nucleotides matching TRBD1. This TCR was recovered from a man aged 18 to 30 in good health. Here the CDR3 DNA reads TGCGCCAGCAGCCAGTCTATCTCCGGGACAGGGGGACACGAGCAGTACTTC. Its translation is CASSQSISGTGGHEQYF.